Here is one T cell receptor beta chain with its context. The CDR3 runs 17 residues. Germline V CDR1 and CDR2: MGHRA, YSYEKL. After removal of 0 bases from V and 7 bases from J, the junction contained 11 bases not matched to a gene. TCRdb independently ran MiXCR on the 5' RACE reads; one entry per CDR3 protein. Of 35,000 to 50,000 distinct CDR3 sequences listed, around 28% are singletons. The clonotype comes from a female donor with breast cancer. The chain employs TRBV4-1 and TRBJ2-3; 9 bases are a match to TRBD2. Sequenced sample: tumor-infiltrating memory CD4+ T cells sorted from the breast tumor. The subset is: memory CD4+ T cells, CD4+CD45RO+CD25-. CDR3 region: CASSQDLGGRALYTQYF. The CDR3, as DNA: TGCGCCAGCAGCCAAGATCTGGGCGGGAGGGCTTTATATACGCAGTATTTT.